This TCR beta chain was recovered during a study of technical replicates of blood from several donors. The assay was immunoSEQ multiplex PCR, and TCRdb's table has in-frame clones only and misses some. The sample shows about 15,000 clones, over 80% of them seen only once. After removal of 0 bases from V and 4 bases from J, the junction contained 9 bases not matched to a gene. The V gene's germline CDR1 is SGHDN and CDR2 FVKESK. The CDR3 runs to 17 residues. This rearrangement joins TRBV14 to TRBJ2-5; TRBD1 matches 9 bases. Specimen: PBMCs. The receptor comes from a human donor in good health. Written as DNA, the CDR3 is TGTGCCAGCAGCCAAGATCTATGGGGGACAGGGCCAGAGACCCAGTACTTC. This translates into CASSQDLWGTGPETQYF.